This T cell receptor (beta chain) is from a study of T cell responses to AZD1222 COVID-19 vaccine. As concerns this clone: Its target is not known.

General study points: Repertoire samples came only from after the peak T cell response. Distributed over spike, vaccine-associated CD4 TCRs predominated at 160-218 and 743-854.

Germline V gives CDR1 MNHEY, CDR2 SVGAGI. V lost 7 bases to trimming and J lost 1 base, with 5 bases between them. This CDR3 is built from 11 residues. TCRdb keeps only in-frame clones here, not all; method: immunoSEQ multiplex PCR. The table has under 100,000 clones, approximately 85% seen once; the top ten hold about 12%. Sequenced here: peripheral blood, sampled 28 days after the second AZD1222 dose. V and J are TRBV6-5 and TRBJ2-7; D gene ambiguous. The origin of this receptor is an adult who received the AZD1222 COVID-19 vaccine. CDR3 residues: CASTYSYEQYF. The CDR3 nucleotides are TGTGCCAGCACCTATTCCTACGAGCAGTACTTC.